Each of the 24 T cell receptor beta chains below was sequenced from the same sample in a study of T cell changes during pregnancy in multiple sclerosis. Sequenced by immunoSEQ multiplex PCR; TCRdb stores in-frame clones only, minus some. The sample includes nearly 20,000 clones, roughly 89% of them seen just once. This specimen was CD8+ T cells from peripheral blood mononuclear cells, taken in the third trimester of pregnancy. Receptors originate from a female donor in good health, enrolled as a control in a pregnancy study.

This clone was observed a handful of times. The sample contains more than one DNA sequence encoding this CDR3. This rearrangement joins TRBV4-3 to TRBJ2-7; 7 bases align to TRBD1. Germline CDR1 and CDR2: LGHNA and YSLEER. The CDR3 sequence is 14 residues long. The V segment lost 1 base and the J segment 2 bases; nucleotides outside the gene matches: 2. The CDR3 nucleotides read TGCGCCAGCAGCCAAGGGACAGGAACCTACGAGCAGTACTTC. As protein: CASSQGTGTYEQYF.

V gene TRBV2 combines with J gene TRBJ2-2; 7 bases fit TRBD1. This CDR3 comprises 14 residues. Trimming cost V 6 bases and J 1 base; bases outside gene matches: 2. Per the germline V gene, CDR1 is SNHLY and CDR2 is FYNNEI. The CDR3 DNA reads TGTGCCAGCAGCGGGACAGAGAACACCGGGGAGCTGTTTTTT. This encodes CASSGTENTGELFF.

In the case of this clone: The junction departs from germline at one end; a sequencing error may be responsible. The rearrangement uses TRBV6-1 and TRBJ2-5, with 7 positions matching TRBD2. Germline loops: CDR1 MNHNS, CDR2 SASEGT. The CDR3 contains 16 residues. The CDR3 DNA sequence: TGTGCCAGCAGTGAAGCGGGGGGGGGAATAAGTGAGACCCGGTACTTC. It translates to CASSEAGGGISETRYF.

This chain joins TRBV7-6 and TRBJ1-1, with TRBD1 matching 7 bases. CDR3 length equals 13 residues. CDR1 SGHVS and CDR2 FNYEAQ come from the germline V gene. V trimming: 1 base; J trimming: 7 bases; junction bases outside the gene matches: 3. CDR3 DNA sequence: TGTGCCAGCAGCTTAGGAGGGGGCCATGAAGCTTTCTTT. This codes for CASSLGGGHEAFF.

The chain is built from TRBV19 and TRBJ1-2; D uncertain. The CDR3 contains 13 residues. Germline CDR1 is LNHDA and CDR2 is SQIVND (reference sequence). V was cut by 2 bases and J by 7 bases, with 11 bases left in between. This CDR3 reads CASSIMIGVGYTF. The CDR3, as DNA: TGTGCCAGTAGTATAATGATCGGGGTTGGCTACACCTTC. Full variable domain (remainder filled in from reference TRBV19 and TRBJ1-2): DGGITQSPKYLFRKEGQNVTLSCEQNLNHDAMYWYRQDPGQGLRLIYYSQIVNDFQKGDIAEGYSVSREKKESFPLTVTSAQKNPTAFYLCASSIMIGVGYTFGSGTRLTVV.

In nucleotides, the CDR3 is TGTGCCAGCAGCCGGGCGGGGGGCAGCCAAGAGACCCAGTACTTC. Its protein is CASSRAGGSQETQYF. The chain carries TRBV9 and TRBJ2-5, with 8 nucleotides matching TRBD2. J was trimmed by 1 base and V by 4 bases; bases with no gene match: 6. CDR1 and CDR2 from the germline V gene are SGDLS and YYNGEE. CDR3 length: 15 residues.

The V call is TRBV9, the J call TRBJ2-7, with 8 bases that match TRBD1. V trimming: 3 bases; J trimming: 3 bases; junction bases outside the gene matches: 8. Germline V lookup: CDR1 SGDLS, CDR2 YYNGEE. This CDR3 is built from 15 residues. This chain's CDR3 is CASSASGQAHYEQYF. The CDR3 DNA reads as TGTGCCAGCAGCGCCTCGGGACAGGCCCACTACGAGCAGTACTTC.

The rearrangement links TRBV4-3 to TRBJ2-1, with D possibly TRBD1 on 6 matching bases. The length of the CDR3 is 16 residues. Germline CDR1 LGHNA, CDR2 YSLEER. The V end was cut by 0 bases, the J end by 1 base, with 10 bases between. The CDR3 spells CASSQDFTGSYNEQFF. The DNA of the CDR3 is TGCGCCAGCAGCCAAGATTTCACAGGGTCCTACAATGAGCAGTTCTTC.

The chain recombines TRBV4-3 with TRBJ1-2; 8 nucleotides line up with TRBD1. V lost 3 bases to trimming and J lost 4 bases; unmatched junction nucleotides: 7. This CDR3 has 15 residues. Germline V gives CDR1 LGHNA, CDR2 YSLEER. CDR3 amino acids: CASSHLAGGLYGYTF. The DNA of the CDR3 is TGCGCCAGCAGCCATCTAGCAGGGGGCCTCTATGGCTACACCTTC.

Sample share makes this clone medium-sized (0.01 to 0.1%). This rearrangement joins TRBV19 to TRBJ1-2, with D tentatively TRBD1 (5 bases). Germline CDR1 is LNHDA and CDR2 is SQIVND (reference sequence). The CDR3 has 13 residues. Trimming stripped 1 base from V and 6 bases from J, with 9 bases between. The chain's CDR3 is CASSIGTGDGYTF. The DNA for the CDR3 is TGTGCCAGTAGTATAGGAACAGGAGATGGCTACACCTTC.

CDR3 region: CAWSVAGGITGELFF. CDR3 coding DNA: TGTGCCTGGAGTGTAGCGGGGGGAATCACCGGGGAGCTGTTTTTT. The V call is TRBV30, the J call TRBJ2-2; 9 bases are a match to TRBD2. Germline values: CDR1 GTSNPN, CDR2 SVGIG (reference sequence). The CDR3 contains 15 residues. Trimming at V came to 0 bases and at J to 4 bases, leaving 3 bases not matched to a gene. Based on the CDR3 plus reference TRBV30 and TRBJ2-2, the full variable domain is SQTIHQWPATLVQPVGSPLSLECTVEGTSNPNLYWYRQAAGRGLQLLFYSVGIGQISSEVPQNLSASRPQDRQFILSSKKLLLSDSGFYLCAWSVAGGITGELFFGEGSRLTVL.

The V call is TRBV15, the J call TRBJ2-2; no definite D call. Germline CDR1 and CDR2: LNHNV and YYDKDF (reference sequence). The V and J ends lost 4 bases and 1 base respectively, with 7 bases between them. The CDR3 loop spans 14 amino acids. The CDR3 nucleotides are TGTGCCACCAGCATTGGCGGGAACACCGGGGAGCTGTTTTTT. Amino acids: CATSIGGNTGELFF.

The J gene is TRBJ2-6, the V gene TRBV6-5, with D possibly matching TRBD1 (5 bases). The length of the CDR3 is 16 residues. Germline V gene lookup returns CDR1 MNHEY and CDR2 SVGAGI. The V end lost 0 bases, the J end lost 1 base, and 7 bases lay between the germline ends. This CDR3 is CASSYSQESGANVLTF. In nucleotides, the CDR3 is TGTGCCAGCAGTTACTCACAGGAATCTGGGGCCAACGTCCTGACTTTC.

The V and J genes are TRBV9 and TRBJ1-4; possibly TRBD1 for D (5 bases). The CDR3 contains 14 residues. Germline CDR1 reads SGDLS; CDR2 reads YYNGEE. V was pared by 5 bases and J by 5 bases, with 13 bases between. This CDR3 is CASSPGGANEKLFF. The CDR3 coding sequence is TGTGCCAGCAGTCCCGGTGGGGCCAATGAAAAACTGTTTTTT.

This clone was observed once. The chain recombines TRBV6-5 with TRBJ2-7, with 11 bases matching TRBD1. This CDR3 region has 16 residues. V gave up 4 bases and J gave up 3 bases; unmatched junction bases: 8. The V gene's germline CDR1 is MNHEY and CDR2 SVGAGI. The CDR3 loop reads CASSSVAGTGGYEQYF. As DNA, the CDR3 is TGTGCCAGCAGTTCGGTCGCCGGGACAGGGGGCTACGAGCAGTACTTC.

The chain recombines TRBV5-6 with TRBJ1-4, with 10 bases identical to TRBD1. The ends lost 3 bases at V and 7 bases at J; junction bases unmatched: 6. The V gene's germline CDR1 is SGHDT and CDR2 YYEEEE. The CDR3 has 15 amino acids. This chain's CDR3 is CASSWGTGDGEKLFF. The CDR3, as DNA: TGTGCCAGCAGCTGGGGGACAGGGGATGGTGAAAAACTGTTTTTT.

The rearrangement joins TRBV4-3 to TRBJ2-3; 9 bases are shared with TRBD2. The CDR3 covers 17 residues. Unmatched junction bases numbered 5, after V lost 0 bases and J lost 1 base. The germline V gene has CDR1 LGHNA and CDR2 YSLEER. This CDR3 reads CASSQDIGGGGTDTQYF. The DNA of the CDR3 is TGCGCCAGCAGCCAAGATATCGGCGGGGGGGGCACAGATACGCAGTATTTT.

V and J are TRBV11-2 and TRBJ2-1; D call uncertain. This CDR3 comprises 12 residues. Germline values: CDR1 SGHAT, CDR2 FQNNGV. V was pared by 5 bases and J by 6 bases, with 8 bases between. The CDR3 loop reads CASSRGFNEQFF. CDR3 coding DNA: TGTGCCAGCAGCCGAGGTTTCAATGAGCAGTTCTTC.

The chain carries TRBV9 and TRBJ2-1; 10 nucleotides match TRBD1. Trimming took 2 bases from V and 2 from J; bases not matched to a gene: 4. Germline V lookup: CDR1 SGDLS, CDR2 YYNGEE. This CDR3 has 16 residues. CDR3 residues: CASSVWGTGAYNEQFF. CDR3 coding DNA: TGTGCCAGCAGCGTGTGGGGGACAGGGGCCTACAATGAGCAGTTCTTC.

This chain joins TRBV27 and TRBJ2-5, with 7 nucleotides matching TRBD2. The CDR3 runs to 13 residues. The germline V gene has CDR1 MNHEY and CDR2 SMNVEV (reference sequence). Germline trimming cut 5 bases from V and 4 bases from J; bases unmatched to any gene: 4. DNA for the CDR3: TGTGCCAGCAGTCGGGGACTATTAGAGACCCAGTACTTC. Translating it yields CASSRGLLETQYF.

By share of the sample, this clone is medium-sized (0.01 to 0.1%). The chain is built from TRBV19 and TRBJ1-1; D might be TRBD1 (5 bases). Deletions cut 5 bases from V and 1 base from J, with 14 bases between. The V gene's germline CDR1 is LNHDA and CDR2 SQIVND (reference sequence). The CDR3 sequence is 15 residues long. This chain's CDR3 is CASSPHQGTNTEAFF. CDR3 DNA: TGTGCCAGTAGTCCTCACCAGGGCACGAACACTGAAGCTTTCTTT.

This clone is a singleton in its sample. This chain joins TRBV19 and TRBJ1-1, with D uncertain. CDR1 is LNHDA and CDR2 is SQIVND in the germline V gene (reference sequence). The CDR3 loop spans 13 amino acids. The V end was cut by 9 bases, the J end by 0 bases, with 11 bases between. CDR3 sequence: CASADTLNTEAFF. The CDR3 DNA sequence: TGTGCCAGCGCCGACACTTTGAACACTGAAGCTTTCTTT. Full variable domain (outside the CDR3, taken from reference TRBV19 and TRBJ1-1): DGGITQSPKYLFRKEGQNVTLSCEQNLNHDAMYWYRQDPGQGLRLIYYSQIVNDFQKGDIAEGYSVSREKKESFPLTVTSAQKNPTAFYLCASADTLNTEAFFGQGTRLTVV.

The V and J genes are TRBV10-3 and TRBJ2-7; D perhaps matches TRBD1 (6 bases). V dropped 0 bases and J dropped 5 bases, with 17 bases sitting between them. Germline V gene lookup returns CDR1 ENHRY and CDR2 SYGVKD. This CDR3 comprises 16 residues. CDR3 in DNA: TGTGCCATCAGTGAGTCGGACAGCTGGGCCGGGAACGAGCAGTACTTC. This translates into CAISESDSWAGNEQYF.

This clone rates as medium-sized. The gene calls are TRBV7-2 and TRBJ2-7; 7 bases are shared with TRBD1. With 4 bases clipped from V and 3 bases from J, the junction kept 6 bases outside the gene matches. Per germline, CDR1 SGHTA and CDR2 FQGNSA. This CDR3 contains 14 residues. CDR3 sequence (DNA): TGTGCCAGCAGCTCGACAGGGTTTGGCTACGAGCAGTACTTC. This sequence encodes CASSSTGFGYEQYF.